Below, one TCR beta chain is given with its context. Its antigen is as yet unknown. The data stem from a study of T-cell memory formation after mild COVID-19. General study findings and limits: Certain responding clones were present in pre-infection memory, suggesting participation of cross-reactive memory.

The CDR3 spans 15 residues. With 1 base clipped from V and 5 bases from J, the junction kept 3 bases outside the gene matches. Germline CDR1 is SGHRS and CDR2 is YFSETQ. Each CDR3 protein gets one entry after TCRdb re-called the 5' RACE reads with MiXCR. The sample comprises approximately 260,000 distinct CDR3 sequences, approximately 18% of which are singletons, and around 23% rests with the top ten. The material sequenced was PBMCs or a T cell subset sorted from them (not recorded which). This sequence joins TRBV5-1 and TRBJ2-3, with 11 bases fitting TRBD2. This TCR was sampled from a man aged 18 to 30 who had mild COVID-19 (a few samples of this study predate the infection). Cell type and time point are not known. The CDR3 sequence is CASSLFLAGGDTQYF. DNA of the CDR3: TGCGCCAGCAGCTTGTTTCTAGCGGGGGGAGATACGCAGTATTTT.